This T cell receptor (beta chain) was observed in a study of blood T cell repertoires in COVID-19. Study details: Sample material is recorded as cDNA or gDNA derived from T cells, B-cell-depleted T cells, or PBMCs.

Germline lookup yields CDR1 SGHRS and CDR2 YFSETQ. V shed 7 bases and J shed 0 bases, with 11 bases lying between them. The CDR3 is made up of 14 amino acids. Methods used by the authors: Amplification of reference gene primers was used by the study to estimate nucleated cell counts. TCRdb's copy holds only in-frame clones and misses some; the assay was immunoSEQ multiplex PCR. That table supplies the V and J calls and clone size; D and trimming were determined from the DNA. The sample lists around 250,000 clones; about 87% were seen once. The chain carries TRBV5-1 and TRBJ1-3; D gene unclear. The source of this sequence is a woman in her seventies with active or convalescent COVID-19. The specimen was peripheral blood. The CDR3 protein is CASRENPSGNTIYF. DNA of the CDR3: TGCGCCAGCCGCGAGAATCCCTCTGGAAACACCATATATTTT. The full variable domain, its missing parts supplied by reference TRBV5-1 and TRBJ1-3, is KAGVTQTPRYLIKTRGQQVTLSCSPISGHRSVSWYQQTPGQGLQFLFEYFSETQRNKGNFPGRFSGRQFSNSRSEMNVSTLELGDSALYLCASRENPSGNTIYFGEGSWLTVV.